Following are 27 T cell receptor beta chains from one sample sequenced in a study of blood T cell repertoires in COVID-19. Some clones are missing from TCRdb's copy, which holds only in-frame ones; the method was immunoSEQ multiplex PCR. This table holds over 250,000 clones, about 90% found once. The sequenced sample was peripheral blood. The receptors come from a woman aged 50 to 60 with acute or convalescent COVID-19.

The chain joins TRBV11-2 to TRBJ1-1; D is undetermined. The ends were cut back, 1 base at V and 2 bases at J, with 8 bases in the middle. Per germline, CDR1 SGHAT and CDR2 FQNNGV. The length of the CDR3 is 14 residues. CDR3 in DNA: TGTGCCAGCAGCTTAGCGTCGGGAAACACTGAAGCTTTCTTT. Protein product: CASSLASGNTEAFF.

This chain uses TRBV23-1 with TRBJ1-4; 9 bases line up with TRBD1. TRBV23-1 is an ORF; its function is uncertain. J gave up 4 bases and V 2 bases, and 2 bases lay outside the gene matches. This CDR3 comprises 15 residues. CDR3 residues: CASSQTGGDNEKLFF. The CDR3 DNA sequence: TGCGCCAGCAGTCAAACAGGGGGCGATAATGAAAAACTGTTTTTT.

This chain joins TRBV11-3 and TRBJ2-3; D might be TRBD2 (5 bases). V gave up 2 bases and J gave up 4 bases, with 10 bases separating them. CDR1 is SGHNT and CDR2 is YENEEA in the germline V gene. This CDR3 is built from 14 residues. The CDR3: CASSLLAGADTQYF. CDR3 sequence (DNA): TGTGCCAGCAGCTTACTTGCGGGTGCAGATACGCAGTATTTT.

V gene TRBV12-3 or TRBV12-4 combines with J gene TRBJ2-1; D not certain. CDR3 length: 12 residues. Trimming pared 5 bases from V and 4 bases from J, leaving 6 bases between. The CDR3, as DNA: TGTGCCAGCAGTCCTCGGTACAATGAGCAGTTCTTC. Translation: CASSPRYNEQFF.

This clone has a handful of counts. The chain has TRBV5-1 and TRBJ1-5; TRBD1 matches 9 bases. The V gene's germline CDR1 is SGHRS and CDR2 YFSETQ. The length of the CDR3 is 15 residues. Trimming removed 4 bases from V and 4 bases from J; junction bases left unmatched: 6. The CDR3 bases are TGCGCCAGCAGCATATCGACAGGGGGAAATCAGCCCCAGCATTTT. Translation: CASSISTGGNQPQHF.

V and J are TRBV7-2 and TRBJ2-2, with 12 positions matching TRBD2. The CDR3 contains 17 residues. The V segment lost 5 bases and the J segment 0 bases; nucleotides outside the gene matches: 4. Germline assignment: CDR1 SGHTA and CDR2 FQGNSA. The CDR3 DNA is TGTGCCAGCAGCCCCCTAGCGGGAGGGCCGAACACCGGGGAGCTGTTTTTT. Translated: CASSPLAGGPNTGELFF. Using reference TRBV7-2 and TRBJ2-2 for the parts outside the CDR3, the full variable domain is GAGVSQSPSNKVTEKGKDVELRCDPISGHTALYWYRQSLGQGLEFLIYFQGNSAPDKSGLPSDRFSAERTGGSVSTLTIQRTQQEDSAVYLCASSPLAGGPNTGELFFGEGSRLTVL.

The V call is TRBV3-1 (or the pseudogene TRBV3-2), the J call TRBJ1-5, with 11 bases fitting TRBD1. Looked up from germline, CDR1 is LGHDT and CDR2 is YNNKEL (reference sequence). The CDR3 length is 16 residues. With 4 bases clipped from V and 4 bases from J, the junction kept 6 bases outside the gene matches. The CDR3 DNA follows: TGTGCCAGCAGCCTAGGGACAGGGGGGCAAAATCAGCCCCAGCATTTT. Amino acid sequence: CASSLGTGGQNQPQHF.

V usage is TRBV7-9 and J usage is TRBJ2-1, with 16 bases lining up with TRBD2. CDR1 SEHNR and CDR2 FQNEAQ come from the germline V gene (reference sequence). This CDR3 is built from 15 residues. The ends lost 4 bases at V and 9 bases at J; junction bases unmatched: 3. The CDR3 DNA reads TGTGCCAGCAGCTCGGGACTAGCGGGAGGGGGTGAGCAGTTCTTC. This translates into CASSSGLAGGGEQFF.

The chain combines TRBV10-2 with TRBJ2-3; D is uncertain. The germline V and J ends were trimmed by 0 bases and 7 bases, with 5 bases remaining between them. The length of the CDR3 is 12 residues. CDR1 and CDR2 from the germline V gene are WSHSY and SAAADI. DNA for the CDR3: TGCGCCAGCAGTGAGTCCCCCAATACGCAGTATTTT. The encoded protein is CASSESPNTQYF.

The chain links TRBV5-5 to TRBJ2-3; D perhaps matches TRBD1 (5 bases). The CDR3 runs to 15 residues. The V end lost 4 bases, the J end lost 2 bases, and 14 bases lay between the germline ends. Germline V lookup: CDR1 SGHKS, CDR2 YYEKEE (reference sequence). Here the CDR3 reads CASSRTGHPTDTQYF. For the CDR3, the DNA is TGTGCCAGCAGCCGCACTGGACACCCCACAGATACGCAGTATTTT.

The V gene is TRBV7-9, the J gene TRBJ1-5, with 8 nucleotides matching TRBD1. Germline V gives CDR1 SEHNR, CDR2 FQNEAQ (reference sequence). The CDR3 has 13 amino acids. The V and J ends lost 5 bases and 6 bases, in that order; junction bases with no gene match: 3. The CDR3 loop reads CASSPGGRQPQHF. For the CDR3, the DNA is TGTGCCAGCAGCCCAGGGGGCCGTCAGCCCCAGCATTTT.

The chain combines TRBV5-1 with TRBJ2-5; 7 bases agree with TRBD1. This CDR3 has 14 amino acids. The germline gives CDR1 SGHRS, CDR2 YFSETQ. Trimming cost V 4 bases and J 4 bases; bases outside gene matches: 7. The CDR3 is CASSPGQASETQYF. In nucleotides, the CDR3 is TGCGCCAGCAGCCCAGGACAGGCTTCAGAGACCCAGTACTTC.

The chain couples TRBV5-6 to TRBJ1-6; 7 positions agree with TRBD1. V was pared by 1 base and J by 4 bases, with 2 bases of the junction left unmatched. Germline V gene sequence: CDR1 SGHDT, CDR2 YYEEEE. The CDR3 has 15 residues. CDR3 residues: CASSLPGGYNSPLHF. The CDR3 DNA follows: TGTGCCAGCAGCTTGCCAGGGGGTTATAATTCACCCCTCCACTTT.

The genes are TRBV2 and TRBJ2-5; D remains unclear. Between the trimmed V and J ends, which lost 3 bases and 2 bases, there was a span of 7 bases. Germline values: CDR1 SNHLY, CDR2 FYNNEI. The CDR3 is 13 amino acids. The CDR3 loop is CASSDQAQETQYF. CDR3 DNA: TGTGCCAGCAGTGACCAAGCTCAAGAGACCCAGTACTTC.

This chain links TRBV28 with TRBJ1-5; perhaps TRBD1 as D (5 bases). CDR3 length: 16 amino acids. With 2 bases removed from V and 5 bases from J, the gap between germline ends came to 16 bases. Germline CDR1 is MDHEN and CDR2 is SYDVKM. The CDR3 nucleotides are TGTGCCAGCAGTTTAGGTGGGGGGGAGATTTATCAGCCCCAGCATTTT. Translated, it gives CASSLGGGEIYQPQHF.

This clone was counted a single time. The chain has TRBV11-2 and TRBJ2-7; 9 bases are a match to TRBD1. This CDR3 comprises 16 residues. V lost 1 base and J lost 5; bases outside the gene matches: 9. Germline V gene sequence: CDR1 SGHAT, CDR2 FQNNGV. CDR3 in amino acids: CASSLVLTGGNHEQYF. The CDR3 region has the DNA TGTGCCAGCAGCTTAGTCCTCACAGGGGGCAACCACGAGCAGTACTTC.

About this clone itself: Other DNA sequences within the sample encode an identical CDR3. The chain carries TRBV9 and TRBJ1-4, with D possibly being TRBD1 (5 bases). The CDR3 loop spans 13 amino acids. Per germline, CDR1 SGDLS and CDR2 YYNGEE. V was shortened by 4 bases and J by 6 bases, with 10 bases between the two germline ends. The CDR3 sequence is CASSPGGDEKLFF. The CDR3, as DNA: TGTGCCAGCAGCCCCGGGGGGGATGAAAAACTGTTTTTT.

The rearrangement joins TRBV4-1 to TRBJ2-7; 8 nucleotides align to TRBD1. CDR1 is MGHRA, CDR2 YSYEKL, per germline. Trimming removed 4 bases from V and 0 bases from J; junction bases left unmatched: 5. The CDR3 is 15 residues long. The CDR3 DNA follows: TGCGCCAGCAGCCTCCGGGACAGGCGCTCCTACGAGCAGTACTTC. Its protein is CASSLRDRRSYEQYF.

The chain has TRBV9 and TRBJ2-7; a weak D match, TRBD2 (5 bases). Trimming took 0 bases from V and 3 from J, leaving 10 bases between them. Looked up from germline, CDR1 is SGDLS and CDR2 is YYNGEE. The CDR3 contains 14 residues. CDR3 protein: CASSVESSGYEQYF. CDR3 bases: TGTGCCAGCAGCGTAGAATCGAGCGGCTACGAGCAGTACTTC.

The chain has TRBV28 and TRBJ2-6; D is ambiguous. The germline V and J ends were trimmed by 3 bases and 4 bases, with 4 bases remaining between them. From germline, CDR1 is MDHEN and CDR2 SYDVKM. This CDR3 has 13 residues. The CDR3 region is CASSFSGANVLTF. The CDR3 bases are TGTGCCAGCAGTTTTTCGGGGGCCAACGTCCTGACTTTC.

The chain joins TRBV28 to TRBJ1-5; D is uncertain. CDR1 MDHEN and CDR2 SYDVKM come from the germline V gene. The CDR3 has 14 amino acids. Deletions cut 6 bases from V and 6 bases from J, with 15 bases between. In nucleotides, the CDR3 is TGTGCCAGCAGCCCACCGGGGAGCGGTCAGCCCCAGCATTTT. This encodes CASSPPGSGQPQHF.

The chain combines TRBV7-3 with TRBJ1-1, with 8 bases that match TRBD1. The germline V gene has CDR1 SGHTA and CDR2 FQGTGA. After removal of 5 bases from V and 0 bases from J, the junction contained 5 bases not matched to a gene. The CDR3 spans 15 residues. CDR3 DNA sequence: TGTGCCAGCAGCCCTGGACAGGGCATGAACACTGAAGCTTTCTTT. Residues: CASSPGQGMNTEAFF.

The rearrangement uses TRBV5-4 and TRBJ2-7; D may be TRBD2 (6 bases). CDR3 length: 14 residues. CDR1 SGHNT and CDR2 YYREEE come from the germline V gene (reference sequence). Trimming cost V 4 bases and J 5 bases, with 16 bases left between them. The CDR3 is CASSRESGLNEQYF. CDR3 sequence (DNA): TGTGCCAGCAGCCGGGAGTCAGGGCTTAACGAGCAGTACTTC.

This clone showed up just a few times. The CDR3 bases are TGTGCCAGCAGCTTAACAGGGGCCAATGAAGCTTTCTTT. Its protein product is CASSLTGANEAFF. The chain employs TRBV7-9 and TRBJ1-1, with TRBD1 identical over 7 bases. With V trimmed by 2 bases and J by 7 bases, 4 bases remained unmatched. Germline CDR1 reads SEHNR; CDR2 reads FQNEAQ (reference sequence). The CDR3 is made up of 13 amino acids. The variable domain in full, completed from reference TRBV7-9 and TRBJ1-1, reads DTGVSQNPRHKITKRGQNVTFRCDPISEHNRLYWYRQTLGQGPEFLTYFQNEAQLEKSRLLSDRFSAERPKGSFSTLEIQRTEQGDSAMYLCASSLTGANEAFFGQGTRLTVV.

This clone was found once. The chain uses TRBV7-8 and TRBJ2-4, with a possible D match to TRBD1 (6 bases). The CDR3 has 15 amino acids. Germline V gene lookup returns CDR1 SGHVS and CDR2 FQNEAQ. V was shortened by 3 bases and J by 4 bases, with 13 bases between the two germline ends. The CDR3 DNA reads TGTGCCAGCAGCTTCCAACCGACAGGAAAAAACATTCAGTACTTC. Translated, it gives CASSFQPTGKNIQYF.

V usage is TRBV5-5 and J usage is TRBJ2-7; 8 bases agree with TRBD1. CDR3 size: 15 residues. The V gene end was trimmed by 0 bases and the J gene end by 3 bases; junction bases not matched to a gene: 5. The germline V gene has CDR1 SGHKS and CDR2 YYEKEE (reference sequence). This chain's CDR3 is CASSLAGTGYYEQYF. The CDR3 DNA reads as TGTGCCAGCAGCTTGGCCGGGACAGGATACTACGAGCAGTACTTC.

The V and J genes are TRBV11-2 and TRBJ2-7; D is ambiguous. Germline CDR1 and CDR2: SGHAT and FQNNGV. The CDR3 consists of 13 residues. The V end was cut by 2 bases, the J end by 3 bases, with 8 bases between. The CDR3 reads CASSLTHFYEQYF. DNA of the CDR3: TGTGCCAGCAGCTTAACCCACTTCTACGAGCAGTACTTC.